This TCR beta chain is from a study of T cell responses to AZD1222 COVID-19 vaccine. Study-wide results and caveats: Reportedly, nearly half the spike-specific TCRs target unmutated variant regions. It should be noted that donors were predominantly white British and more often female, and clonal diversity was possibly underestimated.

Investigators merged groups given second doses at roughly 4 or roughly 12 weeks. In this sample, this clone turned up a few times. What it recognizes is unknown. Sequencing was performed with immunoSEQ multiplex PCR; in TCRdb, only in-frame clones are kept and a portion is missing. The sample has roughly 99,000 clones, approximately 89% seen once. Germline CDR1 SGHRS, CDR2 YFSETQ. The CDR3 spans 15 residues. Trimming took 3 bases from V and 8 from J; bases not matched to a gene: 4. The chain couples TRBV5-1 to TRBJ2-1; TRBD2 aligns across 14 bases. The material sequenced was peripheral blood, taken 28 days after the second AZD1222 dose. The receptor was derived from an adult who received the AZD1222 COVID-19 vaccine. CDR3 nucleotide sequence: TGCGCCAGCAGCTCGACTAGCGGGAGGGCACATGAGCAGTTCTTC. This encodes CASSSTSGRAHEQFF.